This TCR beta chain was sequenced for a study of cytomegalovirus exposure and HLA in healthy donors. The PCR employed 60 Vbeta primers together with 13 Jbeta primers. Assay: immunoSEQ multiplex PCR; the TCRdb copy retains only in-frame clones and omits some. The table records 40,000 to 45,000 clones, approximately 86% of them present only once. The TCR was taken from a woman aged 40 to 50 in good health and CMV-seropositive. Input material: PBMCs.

The CDR3 loop reads CATQPPGTGGSTEAFF. CDR3 DNA sequence: TGTGCCACCCAACCCCCCGGGACAGGGGGCAGCACTGAAGCTTTCTTT. The chain joins TRBV19 to TRBJ1-1, with 12 positions matching TRBD1. The ends lost 10 bases at V and 4 bases at J; junction bases unmatched: 13. Germline V CDR1 and CDR2: LNHDA, SQIVND (reference sequence). This CDR3 has 16 amino acids.